Shown below are 2 T cell receptor beta chains from a single sample sequenced in a study of CD8 T cells in ankylosing spondylitis. TCRdb re-analysed the 5' RACE reads in MiXCR, keeping a single row per CDR3 protein. The table has around 230,000 distinct CDR3 sequences, roughly 8.6% seen once. Sequenced sample: blood, either unsorted or a sorted T cell fraction (not recorded which). Receptor source: a male donor with ankylosing spondylitis or in good health (not recorded which).

In its sample, this clonotype was seen many times. J is TRBJ2-1 and V is TRBV20-1; 8 positions match TRBD1. V lost 6 bases, J lost 8 bases, and 15 bases stayed unmatched. Looked up from germline, CDR1 is DFQATT and CDR2 is SNEGSKA (reference sequence). This CDR3 has 15 residues. CDR3 sequence (DNA): TGCAGTGCCGAATTCCCGGGACAGGTCGTAGATGAGCAGTTCTTC. This encodes CSAEFPGQVVDEQFF.

This clonotype was recorded many times. V is TRBV5-6 and J is TRBJ1-5; maybe TRBD1 (5 bases). Germline loops: CDR1 SGHDT, CDR2 YYEEEE. Between the trimmed V and J ends, which lost 4 bases and 6 bases, there was a span of 11 bases. The CDR3 has 13 amino acids. CDR3: CASSGGRAQPQHF. The DNA for the CDR3 is TGTGCCAGCAGCGGGGGACGGGCTCAGCCCCAGCATTTT.